This paragraph covers one T cell receptor (beta chain) sequence. Its target is not known. Here immunoSEQ multiplex PCR was the method, and the copy in TCRdb shows in-frame clones only, minus some. The sample yields 5,500 to 6,000 clones, over 65% seen once. The data derive from a study of immune evolution from preneoplasia to lung adenocarcinoma. The ends were cut back, 3 bases at V and 0 bases at J, with 6 bases in the middle. The CDR3 is 13 residues long. The germline V gene has CDR1 SGHNT and CDR2 YENEEA. Study conclusions and caveats: Top clone frequencies peaked in normal lung, apparently declining through invasive adenocarcinoma.

The receptor comes from a person between 60 and 80 years old with lung adenocarcinoma. Sequencing was carried out using FFPE lung adenocarcinoma in situ tissue. This chain uses TRBV11-3 with TRBJ2-7, with D uncertain. CDR3 in amino acids: CASSFFNSYEQYF. The DNA for the CDR3 is TGTGCCAGCAGCTTCTTCAACTCCTACGAGCAGTACTTC.